This section outlines one T cell receptor beta chain sequence together with its context. This clone appeared a single time. Its antigen remains unidentified. No base quality values were provided; no much bigger clone lies one nucleotide off. The sample is drawn from a study of glioma-infiltrating T cells after dendritic cell vaccination listed by TCRdb under 2016. With regard to the full study: Of the roughly 15 glioblastoma patients in the cohort, all drawn from Phase I and II dendritic cell vaccination trials, 9 were newly diagnosed and 6 had recurrent disease. Tumor-infiltrating lymphocyte content was quantified and tumor and blood repertoires were compared in dendritic cell-vaccinated glioblastoma patients by deep sequencing of TCR beta CDR3 regions. Survival after dendritic cell vaccination was correlated with TCR sequencing metrics such as TIL content and the overlap between tumor and blood repertoires. Patients received three intradermal dendritic cell vaccine injections at biweekly intervals in the arm below the axilla. Between about 2002 and 2013, patients were given autologous tumor lysate-pulsed dendritic cell vaccination. The vaccine consisted of monocyte-derived dendritic cells cultured less than 9 days with IL-4 and GM-CSF, then pulsed overnight with autologous tumor lysate.

TCRB CDR3 regions were amplified from 1.5 to 2 ug genomic DNA, or all available DNA if less, using the immunoSEQ assay. The multiplex PCR employed 60 forward primers targeting TCR V beta segments and 13 reverse primers targeting J beta segments. To estimate reads per starting template, synthetic control templates were spiked into each sample at limiting dilution. The Illumina HiSeq System generated 87 bp sequencing reads. On the study's bioinformatics: PCR and sequencing errors were removed by a nearest neighbor algorithm that merged closely related sequences. TCR overlap was defined as the percentage of unique tumor TCR beta sequences that were also present in the same patient's peripheral blood. Sourced from immuneACCESS, this table was stored by TCRdb with only in-frame sequences that have V and J called. A share of the clones is absent; for the studies checked, an unresolved V gene accounts for under half, and the remainder has no known explanation. V and J calls and clone size are copied from that table; D and trimming were computed from the DNA. This sample holds about 82,000 clones; 75% to 90% were observed only once. Under 8% of the sample rests with the top ten.

The junction shows trimming of 8 bases on V and 2 bases on J, and the gene matches do not reach 6 bases of it. The CDR3 starts with the cysteine, ends with the phenylalanine, and has 15 residues. CDR3 DNA only is kept here, 45 bases in frame from base 1. Sequences MNHNY (CDR1) and SVGAGI (CDR2) are obtained from the germline V gene (reference sequence). Sample time point, as interpreted from the label and publication: after dendritic cell vaccination, including at tumor progression/relapse. Patients were selected for having adequate residual fresh-frozen tumor tissue and more than two years of available survival data. An isocitrate dehydrogenase mutation was not carried by any of the glioblastoma patients, although molecular status was otherwise variable. PBMC were collected before vaccination, two weeks after the third vaccination, and at tumor progression if progression occurred. The Qiagen DNeasy Blood extraction Kit was used to extract genomic DNA.

The research as a whole found: After dendritic cell vaccination, a higher estimated pretreatment TIL content predicted longer time to progression and longer overall survival. The cohort was small and heterogeneous, and full blood and tumor sets were available for few patients, with initial-recurrent tumor pairs available for even fewer patients. The TCR overlap response model with three groups was called speculative and said to need prospective validation. TCR clonality showed no direct relationship with survival, which suggests that a diverse polyclonal response may matter.

This chain is built from TRBV6-6 and TRBJ1-3; 10 nucleotides in the junction match TRBD1. This TCR was recovered from a human donor with glioblastoma. This specimen was blood, taken after dendritic cell vaccination. The CDR3 reads as follows: CASGFGQGAGNTIYF. The bases read TGTGCCAGCGGCTTCGGACAGGGGGCTGGAAACACCATATATTTT.